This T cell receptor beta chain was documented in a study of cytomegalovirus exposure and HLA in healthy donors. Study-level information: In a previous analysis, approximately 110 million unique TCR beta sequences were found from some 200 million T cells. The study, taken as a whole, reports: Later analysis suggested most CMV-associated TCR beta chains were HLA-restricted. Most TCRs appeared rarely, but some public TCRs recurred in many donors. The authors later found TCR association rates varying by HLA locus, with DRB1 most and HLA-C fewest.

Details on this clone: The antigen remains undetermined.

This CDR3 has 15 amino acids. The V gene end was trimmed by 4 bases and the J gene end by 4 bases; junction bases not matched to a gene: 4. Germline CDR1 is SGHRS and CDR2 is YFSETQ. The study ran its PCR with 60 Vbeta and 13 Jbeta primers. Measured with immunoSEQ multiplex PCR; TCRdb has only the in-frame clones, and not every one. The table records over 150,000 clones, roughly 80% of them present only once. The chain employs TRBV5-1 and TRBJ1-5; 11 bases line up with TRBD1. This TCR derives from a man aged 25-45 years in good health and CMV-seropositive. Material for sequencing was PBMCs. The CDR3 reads CASSQGTGGNQPQHF. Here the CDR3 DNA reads TGCGCCAGCAGCCAGGGGACAGGGGGAAATCAGCCCCAGCATTTT.